The rows below give T cell receptor beta chains drawn from one sample of a study of blood T cell repertoires in COVID-19. Assay: immunoSEQ multiplex PCR; the TCRdb copy retains only in-frame clones and omits some. In the table there are some 200,000 clones, 80% to 90% of which are singletons. The sample taken for sequencing was PBMCs or T cells enriched from blood (not recorded which). The receptors derive from a woman aged 18-29 years in a cohort exposed to, infected with or recovered from COVID-19 (not recorded which). Each CDR3 is given with its conserved first and last residue. Each record gives: V gene, D gene, clone size, J gene, CDR3 protein, CDR3 DNA. D genes are given only for firm matches. For some rows the clone size is stated as once, few or many, or as a class when expanded; others skip it.

>TRBV6-1|TRBD1|-|TRBJ1-2
CASSDFGAGGAWGYTF
TGTGCCAGCAGTGACTTCGGGGCAGGGGGCGCTTGGGGCTACACCTTC
>TRBV5-1|-|-|TRBJ2-1
CASSLDGDPYNEQFF
TGCGCCAGCAGCTTAGACGGGGATCCCTACAATGAGCAGTTCTTC
>TRBV5-1|-|few|TRBJ2-2
CASSLARNTGELFF
TGCGCCAGCAGCTTGGCCCGGAACACCGGGGAGCTGTTTTTT
>TRBV19|-|-|TRBJ1-5
CASSIKEGYQPQHF
TGTGCCAGTAGTATAAAGGAGGGGTATCAGCCCCAGCATTTT
>TRBV5-6|-|-|TRBJ1-1
CASSSSNTEAFF
TGTGCCAGCAGCTCGTCTAACACTGAAGCTTTCTTT
>TRBV11-2|TRBD1|once|TRBJ2-7
CASRGGQGPYEQYF
TGTGCCAGCAGAGGGGGACAGGGCCCCTACGAGCAGTACTTC
>TRBV12-3/TRBV12-4|-|-|TRBJ1-2
CASSFRQYGYTF
TGTGCCAGCAGTTTCAGACAGTATGGCTACACCTTC
>TRBV24-1|-|-|TRBJ1-2
CATSGERGYGYTF
TGTGCCACCAGTGGAGAAAGGGGCTATGGCTACACCTTC
>TRBV7-9|TRBD1|-|TRBJ1-1
CASSPGTGDLMNTEAFF
TGTGCCAGCAGCCCGGGGACAGGGGACCTTATGAACACTGAAGCTTTCTTT
>TRBV9|TRBD1|-|TRBJ2-1
CASSAGQGISSEQFF
TGTGCCAGCAGCGCGGGACAGGGAATATCCTCTGAGCAGTTCTTC
>TRBV10-3|TRBD2|-|TRBJ2-7
CAISGGGGGITYEQYF
TGTGCCATCAGTGGGGGGGGTGGAGGGATCACCTACGAGCAGTACTTC
>TRBV7-9|-|-|TRBJ2-1
CASSFVRYEQFF
TGTGCCAGCAGCTTCGTCCGGTACGAGCAGTTCTTC
>TRBV11-1|-|-|TRBJ1-1
CASSTTGTEAFF
TGTGCCAGCAGCACCACAGGGACTGAAGCTTTCTTT
>TRBV10-1|-|-|TRBJ2-2
CASSDPGTGELFF
TGCGCCAGCAGTGACCCCGGTACCGGGGAGCTGTTTTTT
>TRBV3-1/TRBV3-2|-|-|TRBJ2-1
CASSPEVSSYNEQFF
TGTGCCAGCAGCCCGGAGGTTAGCTCCTACAATGAGCAGTTCTTC
>TRBV27|-|-|TRBJ2-7
CASSSGGGGYEQYF
TGTGCCAGCAGCAGCGGAGGGGGCGGCTACGAGCAGTACTTC
>TRBV9|TRBD1|-|TRBJ1-2
CASSGDRVLYGYTF
TGTGCCAGCAGCGGGGACAGGGTGTTATATGGCTACACCTTC
>TRBV10-2|-|-|TRBJ2-5
CASSESRAGMETQYF
TGCGCCAGCAGTGAGTCTAGGGCAGGGATGGAGACCCAGTACTTC
>TRBV6-4|TRBD1|-|TRBJ2-1
CASSRQGDNEQFF
TGTGCCAGCAGCCGACAGGGGGACAATGAGCAGTTCTTC
>TRBV27|-|-|TRBJ1-5
CASSLSPNQPQHF
TGTGCCAGCAGTCTTAGCCCCAATCAGCCCCAGCATTTT
>TRBV5-1|TRBD2|-|TRBJ2-7
CASSRTSGMVNEQYF
TGCGCCAGCAGCCGGACTAGCGGGATGGTGAACGAGCAGTACTTC
>TRBV5-1|TRBD1|-|TRBJ1-5
CASSLGPTGADQPQHF
TGCGCCAGCAGCTTGGGACCGACAGGGGCCGATCAGCCCCAGCATTTT
>TRBV5-1|-|-|TRBJ1-4
CASTPVGGGTNEKLFF
TGCGCCAGCACGCCGGTCGGGGGAGGAACTAATGAAAAACTGTTTTTT
>TRBV6-5|TRBD2|-|TRBJ2-3
CASSNLAGGGDTQYF
TGTGCCAGCAGCAACTTAGCGGGAGGAGGAGATACGCAGTATTTT
>TRBV7-9|TRBD1|-|TRBJ1-5
CASSPGDRGPNQPQHF
TGTGCCAGCAGCCCAGGAGACAGGGGACCAAATCAGCCCCAGCATTTT
>TRBV5-6|-|-|TRBJ1-1
CASSRSTVLNTEAFF
TGTGCCAGCAGCCGCTCGACAGTCCTGAACACTGAAGCTTTCTTT
>TRBV5-1|-|-|TRBJ2-5
CASSHGQQETQYF
TGCGCCAGCAGCCACGGACAGCAAGAGACCCAGTACTTC
>TRBV5-6|-|-|TRBJ1-6
CASSSSGAGGSPLHF
TGTGCCAGCAGCTCCTCAGGGGCAGGTGGTTCACCCCTCCACTTT
>TRBV5-6|-|-|TRBJ2-1
CASSSPGGIYNEQFF
TGTGCCAGCAGCTCCCCAGGGGGGATATACAATGAGCAGTTCTTC
>TRBV18|TRBD1|-|TRBJ2-7
CASSPGQVGEQYF
TGTGCCAGCTCACCTGGACAGGTCGGAGAGCAGTACTTC
>TRBV5-1|-|-|TRBJ2-1
CASSFIPGLGITPYNEQFF
TGCGCCAGCAGCTTCATCCCGGGACTCGGTATTACCCCATACAATGAGCAGTTCTTC
>TRBV13|-|-|TRBJ2-7
CASSPSTRPKYEQYF
TGTGCCAGCAGCCCCTCTACTAGACCCAAATACGAGCAGTACTTC
>TRBV7-9|-|-|TRBJ1-1
CASSINTRNTEAFF
TGTGCCAGCAGCATCAACACACGGAACACTGAAGCTTTCTTT
>TRBV10-2|-|-|TRBJ2-1
CASRKPRGLYVGEQFF
TGCGCCAGCAGGAAACCCCGCGGGCTGTACGTGGGTGAGCAGTTCTTC
>TRBV2|-|-|TRBJ1-1
CASRAFGGMNTEAFF
TGTGCCAGCAGAGCCTTCGGGGGAATGAACACTGAAGCTTTCTTT
>TRBV7-2|-|-|TRBJ2-5
CASSLGRRETQYF
TGTGCCAGCAGCTTAGGGAGGCGTGAGACCCAGTACTTC
>TRBV7-9|-|-|TRBJ2-7
CASSGIFYEQYF
TGTGCCAGCAGCGGCATCTTCTACGAGCAGTACTTC
>TRBV9|TRBD2|-|TRBJ2-3
CASSHTTTSGGMKDTQYF
TGTGCCAGCAGCCACACAACAACTAGCGGGGGGATGAAAGATACGCAGTATTTT
>TRBV3-1/TRBV3-2|TRBD2|-|TRBJ2-3
CASSQDPSFGSGGKITDTQYF
TGTGCCAGCAGCCAAGATCCTAGCTTCGGAAGCGGGGGGAAGATCACAGATACGCAGTATTTT
>TRBV19|TRBD1|-|TRBJ2-7
CASSRWTGQLDEQYF
TGTGCCAGTAGCAGATGGACAGGCCAATTGGACGAGCAGTACTTC
>TRBV5-1|TRBD1|few|TRBJ1-4
CASNTGTGYREKLFF
TGCGCCAGCAACACCGGGACAGGGTATCGTGAAAAACTGTTTTTT
>TRBV3-1/TRBV3-2|TRBD2|-|TRBJ2-3
CASSQEGLGGDTQYF
TGTGCCAGCAGCCAAGAGGGACTAGGGGGAGATACGCAGTATTTT
>TRBV28|-|-|TRBJ1-6
CASIQDSNNSPLHF
TGTGCCAGCATCCAGGACAGCAATAATTCACCCCTCCACTTT
>TRBV6-6|TRBD1|few|TRBJ1-5
CASSSGQANQPQHF
TGTGCCAGCAGCTCCGGACAGGCGAATCAGCCCCAGCATTTT
>TRBV5-4|TRBD2|-|TRBJ2-2
CASSIGTSGRNTGELFF
TGTGCCAGCAGCATCGGGACTAGCGGGAGGAACACCGGGGAGCTGTTTTTT
>TRBV7-8|TRBD1|-|TRBJ1-1
CASSSDRGNTEAFF
TGTGCCAGCAGCTCGGACAGGGGAAACACTGAAGCTTTCTTT
>TRBV3-1/TRBV3-2|TRBD2|-|TRBJ2-2
CASSPLAGGMTGELFF
TGTGCCAGCAGCCCCCTAGCGGGAGGAATGACCGGGGAGCTGTTTTTT